The TCR beta chain described here comes from a study of blood T cells in healthy people across ages. Primed by a sample-barcoded 5' primer and a J-beta primer mix, a second PCR proceeded for 7 to 11 cycles. MiXCR, run by TCRdb on the 5' RACE reads, gives a single entry per CDR3 protein. The sample consists of fewer than 2,000,000 distinct CDR3 sequences, roughly 32% of them appearing once. Germline loops: CDR1 DFQATT, CDR2 SNEGSKA (reference sequence). Trimming took 0 bases from V and 2 from J; bases not matched to a gene: 1. The CDR3 has 14 amino acids. Specimen: blood. The chain recombines TRBV20-1 with TRBJ2-3; TRBD1 agrees at 8 bases. This sequence originates from a woman in her 30s in good health. The CDR3 bases are TGCAGTGCTAGAGACAGGGGGCTCACAGATACGCAGTATTTT. Translation: CSARDRGLTDTQYF.